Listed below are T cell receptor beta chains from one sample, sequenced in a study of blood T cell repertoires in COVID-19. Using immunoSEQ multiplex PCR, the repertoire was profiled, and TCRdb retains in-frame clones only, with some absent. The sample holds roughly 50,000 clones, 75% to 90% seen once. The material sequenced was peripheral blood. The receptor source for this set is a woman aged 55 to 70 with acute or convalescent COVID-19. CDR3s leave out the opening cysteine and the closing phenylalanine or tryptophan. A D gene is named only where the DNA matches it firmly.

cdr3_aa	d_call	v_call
ASRSRTEGNTIY	NA	TRBV7-2
ASSNTNQPQH	NA	TRBV19
ASSPSGGPEKLF	NA	TRBV9
ASSLPRSYGYT	NA	TRBV7-9
ASSSPLYEQY	NA	TRBV28
ASSPSDIRNYSPLH	NA	TRBV7-6
ASSERQAYEQY	NA	TRBV6-1
ASSLNPPRDRDNGYT	TRBD1	TRBV28
ASSLSEVGELF	NA	TRBV7-9
ASSPGTSANEQF	TRBD2	TRBV4-2
ASTTTSGNEQF	TRBD2	TRBV11-2
ASSEGVPGKDTQY	NA	TRBV7-6
ASSLSPGGLSGNTIY	NA	TRBV7-6
ASSFGGPEAF	NA	TRBV12-3/TRBV12-4
ASSDRQPLVLT	NA	TRBV9
ASSPRDRGNTIY	TRBD1	TRBV3-1/TRBV3-2
ASSQQAGGISNQPQH	NA	TRBV4-1
ASSQDAGGTSMFFGQF	TRBD2	TRBV4-1
ASSLFREEHYGYT	NA	TRBV5-6
VTARDNFDSPLH	NA	TRBV2
ASSYSGTSSHNEQF	TRBD2	TRBV6-5
ASSRWSFAGGPGELF	TRBD1	TRBV18
ASSYGQGIETQY	TRBD1	TRBV7-9
ASSAAGHSNQPQH	NA	TRBV7-9
ASSRDRGHWETQY	TRBD1	TRBV7-6
ASSPLGGAGGTEAF	NA	TRBV25-1
ASRLVGTVNTEAF	TRBD1	TRBV5-1
ASSGQGGTEAF	NA	TRBV2
ASSPGTGANYGYT	TRBD1	TRBV5-1
ASSPPTSGRLGEQY	TRBD2	TRBV18
AFRGGDYGYT	NA	TRBV30
ASSRLAGRNAYNEQF	TRBD2	TRBV19
ASSLNGGSTEAF	NA	TRBV27
ASSRFSGGADTQY	TRBD2	TRBV14
ASSPSLATQY	NA	TRBV3-1/TRBV3-2
ASSQGQGRIALH	TRBD1	TRBV7-8
ATSEGAQETQY	NA	TRBV24-1
ASSVGTGSEHEQY	NA	TRBV9